This is a list of T cell receptor beta chains from one sample in a study of blood T cells in healthy people across ages. TCRdb reanalysed the 5' RACE reads using MiXCR and keeps one entry per CDR3 protein. The table records about 1 million distinct CDR3 sequences, under 45% of them present only once. The sequencing sample was made of blood. These receptor sequences come from an older woman in good health. Each CDR3 is given with its conserved first and last residue. A D gene is named only where the DNA matches it firmly. Only some rows state a clone size, as once, few, many or a class for expanded clones.

D	J	V	size	DNA	CDR3
TRBD1	TRBJ2-7	TRBV2	.	TGTGCCAGCAGAGCGACAGGGTTTCTCACCTACAATGAGCAGTACTTC	CASRATGFLTYNEQYF
.	TRBJ2-7	TRBV15	many	TGTGCCACCAGCCCCCTGTATCAGTACGAGCAGTACTTC	CATSPLYQYEQYF
.	TRBJ2-1	TRBV6-1	.	TGTGCCAACAACCAAAACTGGGACAATGAGCAGTTCTTC	CANNQNWDNEQFF
TRBD2	TRBJ2-3	TRBV4-2	few	TGTGCCAGCAGCCGGCGGGCGCTAGCGGGAGGGCCGGACACGCAGTATTTT	CASSRRALAGGPDTQYF
.	TRBJ1-1	TRBV2	.	TGTGCCAGCAGCCCAAACGTGAGGGTTAACACTGAAGCTTTCTTT	CASSPNVRVNTEAFF
.	TRBJ1-1	TRBV7-9	.	TGTGCCAGCACCTCGGAAGGGGGAAACACTGAAGCTTTCTTT	CASTSEGGNTEAFF
TRBD1	TRBJ2-2	TRBV12-3/TRBV12-4	.	TGTGCCAGCACCGTGGACAGGGGAGTCGACACCGGGGAGCTGTTTTTT	CASTVDRGVDTGELFF
TRBD1	TRBJ1-1	TRBV6-2/TRBV6-3	.	TGTGCCAGCAAAGGGGACAGTTTGGGCACTGAAGCTTTCTTT	CASKGDSLGTEAFF
TRBD1	TRBJ2-7	TRBV29-1	few	TGCAGCGTCTGGACAGGGGAAACCTACGAGCAGTACTTC	CSVWTGETYEQYF
.	TRBJ2-7	TRBV27	.	TGTGCCAGCAGTTTATCGAACGACTATAGGAACGAGCAGTACTTC	CASSLSNDYRNEQYF
.	TRBJ1-1	TRBV29-1	.	TGCAGCGTCAGTCCTCAGGGATACGACACTGAAGCTTTCTTT	CSVSPQGYDTEAFF
.	TRBJ1-1	TRBV2	.	TGTGCCAGCAGTGAAGGGAAGTCCTCGATGAACACTGAAGCTTTCTTT	CASSEGKSSMNTEAFF
.	TRBJ1-2	TRBV20-1	.	TGCAGTGCTAGAGATCTAAGGGCAGCGGGGAACTTTGTCGGCTACACCTTC	CSARDLRAAGNFVGYTF
.	TRBJ2-7	TRBV9	.	TGTGCCAGCAGCGTAGGGAGGGGGGTAACCTACGAGCAGTACTTC	CASSVGRGVTYEQYF
.	TRBJ1-1	TRBV6-5	few	TGTGCCAGCAGTGACGATAAGAACACTGAAGCTTTCTTT	CASSDDKNTEAFF
.	TRBJ1-5	TRBV11-3	.	TGTGCCAGCAGCTTAGGCCAGGGTGCTTTGTGCCCTTGGGCAAATCAGCCCCAGCATTTT	CASSLGQGALCPWANQPQHF
.	TRBJ1-1	TRBV6-5	.	TGTGCCAGCAGTGGCAGGGTGAACACTGAAGCTTTCTTT	CASSGRVNTEAFF
TRBD2	TRBJ2-7	TRBV4-2	few	TGTGCCAGCAGCTCCACTAGCGGGAACGAGCAGTACTTC	CASSSTSGNEQYF
.	TRBJ2-7	TRBV27	.	TGTGCCAGCAATGGTTTACTGCCCTACGAGCAGTACTTC	CASNGLLPYEQYF
TRBD1	TRBJ2-7	TRBV3-1	few	TGTGCCAGCAGCCAGGGACAGAGTTCAGCCTACGAGCAGTACTTC	CASSQGQSSAYEQYF
.	TRBJ1-2	TRBV2	many	TGTGCCAGCAGTGATCCAGGTGGCTATGGCTACACCTTC	CASSDPGGYGYTF
.	TRBJ1-2	TRBV6-6	few	TGTGCCAGCAGTCAGACAGTTGGCTACACCTTC	CASSQTVGYTF